Described below is a single TCR beta chain sequence and its context. Sequencing used immunoSEQ multiplex PCR; TCRdb keeps in-frame clones, though not all of them. This table has some 170,000 clones, over 95% appearing once. The entry originates in a study of control samples from healthy donors and cancer patients. V was clipped by 4 bases and J by 4 bases; unmatched bases: 7. The germline V gene encodes CDR1 SGDLS and CDR2 YYNGEE. CDR3 length: 14 amino acids. This clonotype was obtained from a woman aged 25 to 39 in good health. The gene calls are TRBV9 and TRBJ2-7; 8 bases align to TRBD1. Material: blood. The CDR3 sequence is CASSLTGDGYEQYF. The DNA of the CDR3 is TGTGCCAGCAGCTTGACAGGGGATGGGTACGAGCAGTACTTC.